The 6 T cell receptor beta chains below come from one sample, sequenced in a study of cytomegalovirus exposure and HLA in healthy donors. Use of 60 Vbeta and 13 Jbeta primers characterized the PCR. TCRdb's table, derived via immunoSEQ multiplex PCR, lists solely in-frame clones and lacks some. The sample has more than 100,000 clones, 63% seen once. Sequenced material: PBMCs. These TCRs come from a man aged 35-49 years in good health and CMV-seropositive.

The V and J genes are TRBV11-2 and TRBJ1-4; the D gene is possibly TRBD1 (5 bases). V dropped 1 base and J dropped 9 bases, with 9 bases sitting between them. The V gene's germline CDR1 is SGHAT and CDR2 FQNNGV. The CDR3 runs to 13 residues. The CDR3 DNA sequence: TGTGCCAGCAGCTTAGGGCAGGGCCAAAAACTGTTTTTT. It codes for CASSLGQGQKLFF. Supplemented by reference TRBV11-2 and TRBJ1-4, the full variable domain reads EAGVAQSPRYKIIEKRQSVAFWCNPISGHATLYWYQQILGQGPKLLIQFQNNGVVDDSQLPKDRFSAERLKGVDSTLKIQPAKLEDSAVYLCASSLGQGQKLFFGSGTQLSVL.

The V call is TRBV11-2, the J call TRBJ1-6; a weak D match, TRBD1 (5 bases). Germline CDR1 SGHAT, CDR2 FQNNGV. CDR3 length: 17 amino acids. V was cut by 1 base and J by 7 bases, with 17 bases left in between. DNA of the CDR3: TGTGCCAGCAGCTTAGGGCTTTTCGGCAGGGCAAATTCACCCCTCCACTTT. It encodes CASSLGLFGRANSPLHF.

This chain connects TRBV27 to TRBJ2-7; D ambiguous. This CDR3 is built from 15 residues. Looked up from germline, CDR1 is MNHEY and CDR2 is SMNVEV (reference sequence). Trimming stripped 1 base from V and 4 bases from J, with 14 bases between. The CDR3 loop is CASSLYPTGLYEQYF. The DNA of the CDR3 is TGTGCCAGCAGTTTATACCCGACGGGTTTATACGAGCAGTACTTC.

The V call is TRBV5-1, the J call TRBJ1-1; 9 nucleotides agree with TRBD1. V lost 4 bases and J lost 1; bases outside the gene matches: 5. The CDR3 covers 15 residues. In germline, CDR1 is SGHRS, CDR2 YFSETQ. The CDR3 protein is CASSKTGGSNTEAFF. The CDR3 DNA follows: TGCGCCAGCAGCAAGACAGGGGGTTCGAACACTGAAGCTTTCTTT.

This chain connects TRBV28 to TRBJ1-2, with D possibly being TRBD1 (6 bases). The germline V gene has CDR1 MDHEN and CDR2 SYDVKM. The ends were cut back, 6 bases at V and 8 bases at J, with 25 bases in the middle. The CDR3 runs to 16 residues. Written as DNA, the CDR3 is TGTGCCAGCAGCAAATCCACCCCCTTCACAGGGCTCGGCTACACCTTC. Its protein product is CASSKSTPFTGLGYTF.

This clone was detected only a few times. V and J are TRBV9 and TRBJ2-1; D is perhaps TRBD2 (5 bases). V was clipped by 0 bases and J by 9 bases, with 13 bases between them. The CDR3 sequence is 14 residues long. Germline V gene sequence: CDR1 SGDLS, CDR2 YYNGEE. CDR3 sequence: CASSVVSGIGEQFF. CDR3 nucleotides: TGTGCCAGCAGCGTAGTATCGGGAATTGGTGAGCAGTTCTTC.